Here is one T cell receptor (beta chain) with its context. Its antigen is not identified. This sample stems from a study of radiation and T cells in renal cell carcinoma. Indicated time point: blood 4 weeks post-SBRT, at nephrectomy. Treatment here: 15 Gy SBRT to primary tumor, nephrectomy 4 weeks later. Nephrectomy followed 15 Gy stereotactic body radiation by 4 weeks. Blood was sampled at baseline, 2 weeks and 4 weeks after SBRT. V gave up 5 bases and J gave up 3 bases; unmatched junction bases: 5. Germline V gene lookup returns CDR1 MNHEY and CDR2 SVGAGI. This CDR3 contains 15 residues. Study-level points and caveats: In blood, top tumor clones expanded by 2 weeks, shrinking by 4.

Produced via immunoSEQ multiplex PCR; TCRdb's table is partial and in-frame only. The sample lists around 170,000 clones, about nine tenths occurring once. Specimen: blood, collected from a patient whose treatment included radiotherapy and nephrectomy. This clonotype originated in a woman in her 50s with renal cell carcinoma. The chain uses TRBV6-5 and TRBJ2-2; 8 bases agree with TRBD1. CDR3 protein: CASSGQGGDTGELFF. CDR3 DNA sequence: TGTGCCAGCAGTGGACAGGGAGGCGACACCGGGGAGCTGTTTTTT.